The 13 T cell receptor beta chains below all came from one sample that was sequenced in a study of T-cell memory formation after mild COVID-19. TCRdb analysed the 5' RACE reads with MiXCR anew, one entry per CDR3 protein. The sample lists 30,000 to 45,000 distinct CDR3 sequences, 10% to 12% occurring once. The source material was PBMCs or a T cell subset sorted from them (not recorded which). The receptors were sampled from a man aged 18 to 30 who had mild COVID-19 (a few samples of this study predate the infection). Cell type and time point are not known.

The chain links TRBV7-2 to TRBJ2-7; weak D call: TRBD2 (6 bases). The V gene's germline CDR1 is SGHTA and CDR2 FQGNSA. The CDR3 runs 14 residues. V was shortened by 0 bases and J by 5 bases, with 11 bases between the two germline ends. The CDR3 DNA is TGTGCCAGCAGCTTAGCCGGGAGTCGGGACGAGCAGTACTTC. Protein product: CASSLAGSRDEQYF.

In this sample, this clonotype turned up many times. This CDR3 reads CASSQRSVGSGLAGFEQFF. CDR3 in DNA: TGTGCCAGCAGCCAACGAAGCGTCGGGAGCGGACTAGCGGGGTTTGAGCAGTTCTTC. This sequence joins TRBV3-1 and TRBJ2-1; 12 bases match TRBD2. CDR3 length: 19 residues. J was trimmed by 9 bases and V by 2 bases; bases with no gene match: 17. Germline V gives CDR1 LGHDT, CDR2 YNNKEL (reference sequence).

This clonotype was observed a single time. V usage is TRBV11-1 and J usage is TRBJ2-7; D possibly corresponds to TRBD2 (6 bases). The V end was cut by 4 bases, the J end by 0 bases, with 10 bases between. This CDR3 is built from 14 residues. Per germline, CDR1 SGHAT and CDR2 FQDESV (reference sequence). The CDR3 DNA reads as TGTGCCAGCAGCTCCAGCGGGCCCTCCTACGAGCAGTACTTC. It codes for CASSSSGPSYEQYF.

The sample holds many counts of this clonotype. The rearrangement joins TRBV5-6 to TRBJ1-2, with D uncertain. V lost 1 base and J lost 3, with 7 bases in between. This CDR3 spans 13 amino acids. Germline V gene data show CDR1 as SGHDT and CDR2 as YYEEEE. The chain's CDR3 is CASSLTLHYGYTF. The CDR3 coding sequence is TGTGCCAGCAGCTTGACACTCCACTATGGCTACACCTTC.

The chain combines TRBV4-1 with TRBJ2-7; 7 bases match TRBD1. The CDR3 has 15 amino acids. CDR1 is MGHRA and CDR2 is YSYEKL in the germline V gene. V was clipped by 1 base and J by 2 bases; unmatched bases: 5. The CDR3 nucleotides read TGCGCCAGCAGCCAAGGAGGACAGGAACCCTACGAGCAGTACTTC. Its protein product is CASSQGGQEPYEQYF.

The V gene is TRBV6-2 or TRBV6-3, the J gene TRBJ2-7; the D call may be TRBD1 or TRBD2 (5 bases each). The V gene's germline CDR1 is MNHEY and CDR2 SVGEGT. The CDR3 totals 16 residues. V lost 1 base to trimming and J lost 1 base, with 14 bases between them. This CDR3 reads CASSYYRGQVSYEQYF. CDR3 nucleotides: TGTGCCAGCAGTTACTACCGGGGCCAGGTTTCCTACGAGCAGTACTTC.

This clonotype appeared many times. The gene calls are TRBV6-6 and TRBJ1-4; tentative D call: TRBD1 (5 bases). The CDR3 has 16 amino acids. The V gene's germline CDR1 is MNHNY and CDR2 SVGAGI (reference sequence). V gave up 2 bases and J gave up 0 bases, with 10 bases separating them. CDR3 DNA: TGTGCCAGCAGTTACACGGGGGTTGCAACTAATGAAAAACTGTTTTTT. Its protein is CASSYTGVATNEKLFF.

This clonotype was detected many times. The chain joins TRBV7-7 to TRBJ2-1, with 13 bases lining up with TRBD2. The CDR3 totals 15 residues. Germline CDR1 reads SSHAT; CDR2 reads FNYEAQ (reference sequence). V trimming: 5 bases; J trimming: 6 bases; junction bases outside the gene matches: 4. In nucleotides, the CDR3 is TGTGCCAGCAGCCCCCGGACTAGCGGGGGCAATGAGCAGTTCTTC. This sequence encodes CASSPRTSGGNEQFF.

This clonotype was detected ten times or more. This chain links TRBV30 with TRBJ2-6; D not certain. The CDR3 runs to 13 residues. Trimming left V 0 bases short and J 4 bases short, with 4 bases between. Germline assignment: CDR1 GTSNPN and CDR2 SVGIG (reference sequence). CDR3 sequence reads: CAWSVQGANVLTF. The CDR3 region has the DNA TGTGCCTGGAGTGTTCAGGGGGCCAACGTCCTGACTTTC.

This clonotype was detected many times. The rearrangement links TRBV2 to TRBJ1-6; D call uncertain. Germline V gives CDR1 SNHLY, CDR2 FYNNEI. The length of the CDR3 is 14 residues. The V gene lost 8 bases and the J gene lost 7 bases, with 15 bases spanning the gap. CDR3 in DNA: TGTGCCAGCCAGGCGGACGAATCCAATTCACCCCTCCACTTT. Its protein product is CASQADESNSPLHF.

This clonotype turned up a few times. V gene TRBV6-1 combines with J gene TRBJ2-3; either TRBD1 or TRBD2 may supply D (5 bases each). With 3 bases removed from V and 2 bases from J, the gap between germline ends came to 12 bases. Per the germline V gene, CDR1 is MNHNS and CDR2 is SASEGT. The CDR3 consists of 15 residues. The CDR3 here is CASSERVGDTDTQYF. The CDR3 bases are TGTGCCAGCAGTGAGAGGGTGGGGGACACAGATACGCAGTATTTT.

Ten or more counts support this clonotype. The chain uses TRBV7-8 and TRBJ1-6, with unresolved D. CDR1 is SGHVS and CDR2 is FQNEAQ in the germline V gene. V was shortened by 4 bases and J by 8 bases, with 9 bases between the two germline ends. The CDR3 sequence is 13 residues long. CDR3 residues: CASSYNSDSPLHF. The CDR3 coding sequence is TGTGCCAGCAGCTACAACAGCGATTCACCCCTCCACTTT. Variable domain in full (rest from reference TRBV7-8 and TRBJ1-6): GAGVSQSPRYKVAKRGQDVALRCDPISGHVSLFWYQQALGQGPEFLTYFQNEAQLDKSGLPSDRFFAERPEGSVSTLKIQRTQQEDSAVYLCASSYNSDSPLHFGNGTRLTVT.

This clonotype was recorded at least ten times. This rearrangement joins TRBV6-4 to TRBJ2-3; 7 bases map to TRBD2. Germline loops: CDR1 MRHNA, CDR2 SNTAGT. V shed 3 bases and J 1 base; nucleotides not matched to a gene: 4. CDR3 size: 15 residues. CDR3 amino acids: CASSELGGGTDTQYF. CDR3 nucleotides: TGTGCCAGCAGTGAACTTGGGGGGGGCACAGATACGCAGTATTTT.